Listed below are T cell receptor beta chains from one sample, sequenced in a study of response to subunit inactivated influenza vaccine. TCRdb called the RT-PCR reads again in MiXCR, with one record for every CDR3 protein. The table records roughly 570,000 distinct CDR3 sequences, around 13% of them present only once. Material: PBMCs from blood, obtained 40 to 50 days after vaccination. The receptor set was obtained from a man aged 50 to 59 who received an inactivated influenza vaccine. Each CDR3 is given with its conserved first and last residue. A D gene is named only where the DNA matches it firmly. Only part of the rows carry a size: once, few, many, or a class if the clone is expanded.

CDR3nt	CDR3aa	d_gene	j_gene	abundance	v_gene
TGCAGTGCACAGTACAGGGGACCCGGGCAGTTCTTC	CSAQYRGPGQFF	TRBD1	TRBJ2-1	many	TRBV20-1
TGTGCCATATCGGACAGGTGCCCAGATACGCAGTATTTT	CAISDRCPDTQYF	TRBD1	TRBJ2-3	few	TRBV6-6
TGTGCCAGTAGTACCTCCGGGACAGGGTCAAAAGAGACCCAGTACTTC	CASSTSGTGSKETQYF	TRBD1	TRBJ2-5	few	TRBV19
TGTGCCACCAGTGACCCCCCGGGACAGGCGAACACCGGGGAGCTGTTTTTT	CATSDPPGQANTGELFF	TRBD1	TRBJ2-2	few	TRBV24-1
TGCGCCAGCAGCCGGGAAGGAAACGTCAATGAGCAGTTCTTC	CASSREGNVNEQFF	.	TRBJ2-1	few	TRBV4-1
TGTGCCAGCACCCAAGTTGTTGGGATACTACCAACTAATGAAAAACTGTTTTTT	CASTQVVGILPTNEKLFF	.	TRBJ1-4	.	TRBV12-3/TRBV12-4
TGCGCCAGCAGCCCAGAATCGGGACCTCTTTCTGGAAACACCATATATTTT	CASSPESGPLSGNTIYF	.	TRBJ1-3	few	TRBV5-1
TGTGCCAGCAGCGTGCGGGGGGCTATGGACAATGAGCAGTTCTTC	CASSVRGAMDNEQFF	TRBD2	TRBJ2-1	.	TRBV9
TGTGCCAGCAGTTACATTGGCAGGGCGAGGGGAAAACTGTTTTTT	CASSYIGRARGKLFF	.	TRBJ1-4	few	TRBV6-5
TGCAGTCCCCTGAAGGAGACAGGGTTTAACGAGCAGTACTTC	CSPLKETGFNEQYF	TRBD1	TRBJ2-7	.	TRBV20-1
TGTGCCAGCAGCCCACCGTTTGTCCTGGGGAACACTGAAGCTTTCTTT	CASSPPFVLGNTEAFF	.	TRBJ1-1	many	TRBV12-3/TRBV12-4
TGTGCCAGCAGTTTACTCCAGGGGAACACCGGGGAGCTGTTTTTT	CASSLLQGNTGELFF	.	TRBJ2-2	.	TRBV12-3/TRBV12-4
TGCAGTGCTAGTGCCGGGGCCCCGATGAACACTGAAGCTTTCTTT	CSASAGAPMNTEAFF	.	TRBJ1-1	many	TRBV20-1
TGTGCCAGCAGCTTAGCGCTGGGGGACAGCGGTTCACCCCTCCACTTT	CASSLALGDSGSPLHF	TRBD1	TRBJ1-6	.	TRBV7-9
TGTGCCAGCAGTTACTCCGGGAGCCGGACAGATACGCAGTATTTT	CASSYSGSRTDTQYF	.	TRBJ2-3	many	TRBV6-5
TGTGCCAGCAAGTATTGGGGACAGGGGGGTGAGCAGTACTTC	CASKYWGQGGEQYF	TRBD1	TRBJ2-7	few	TRBV7-8
TGTGCCAGCAGCTTAAATGGGGGTTTCGGCACAGATACGCAGTATTTT	CASSLNGGFGTDTQYF	.	TRBJ2-3	.	TRBV7-3
TGTGCCAGCAGTCAAACCGGGACTAGCCACACTGAGCAGTTCTTC	CASSQTGTSHTEQFF	TRBD2	TRBJ2-1	.	TRBV7-6
TGTGCCAGCAGACTACTCCCGGGAGGCAGCCAAGAGACCCAGTACTTC	CASRLLPGGSQETQYF	TRBD2	TRBJ2-5	few	TRBV6-2/TRBV6-3
TGTGCCTGCAGTTTAAGACTCCTTCCTTTAGCGGGGGGAGGGAATGAGCAGTTCTTC	CACSLRLLPLAGGGNEQFF	TRBD2	TRBJ2-1	.	TRBV6-4
TGTGCCAGCAGCTTGGAGACAGGGGCTGCGGGCAATCAGCCCCAGCATTTT	CASSLETGAAGNQPQHF	TRBD1	TRBJ1-5	.	TRBV5-5
TGTGCCAGCAGTCCCGAGGGGATTTGGGCCAACGTCCTGACTTTC	CASSPEGIWANVLTF	.	TRBJ2-6	many	TRBV6-1
TGTGCCACCAGCAGAGGGAATTCACCCCTCCACTTT	CATSRGNSPLHF	.	TRBJ1-6	.	TRBV15
TGTGCCAGCAGTTTAGGGTACAGGGACAATCAGCCCCAGCATTTT	CASSLGYRDNQPQHF	.	TRBJ1-5	.	TRBV27
TGTGCCAGCACCTCAGGGGCTGGACAAGCTCCGTTTTTT	CASTSGAGQAPFF	.	TRBJ1-4	few	TRBV12-3/TRBV12-4